Below are 2 T cell receptor beta chains sequenced from a single sample in a study of cytomegalovirus exposure and HLA in healthy donors. PCR primers comprised 60 Vbeta and 13 Jbeta primers. Produced via immunoSEQ multiplex PCR; TCRdb's table is partial and in-frame only. Among 150,000 or so clones listed, around 80% were seen once. Sequenced: PBMCs. The receptors were gathered from a woman between 40 and 50 years old in good health and CMV-seropositive.

The genes are TRBV5-1 and TRBJ2-7, with a tentative D call TRBD1 (5 bases). V was shortened by 4 bases and J by 0 bases, with 14 bases between the two germline ends. Germline assignment: CDR1 SGHRS and CDR2 YFSETQ. This CDR3 region has 15 residues. The CDR3 region has the DNA TGCGCCAGCAGCCGATCCGCCAGGGACTCCTACGAGCAGTACTTC. Amino acid sequence: CASSRSARDSYEQYF.

The gene calls are TRBV30 and TRBJ2-2; 13 nucleotides match TRBD2. The CDR3 is 16 residues long. The V and J ends lost 5 bases and 4 bases, in that order; junction bases with no gene match: 7. Germline V gene data show CDR1 as GTSNPN and CDR2 as SVGIG (reference sequence). CDR3 protein: CAWEGLAGPITGELFF. As DNA, the CDR3 is TGTGCCTGGGAGGGACTAGCGGGACCTATCACCGGGGAGCTGTTTTTT.